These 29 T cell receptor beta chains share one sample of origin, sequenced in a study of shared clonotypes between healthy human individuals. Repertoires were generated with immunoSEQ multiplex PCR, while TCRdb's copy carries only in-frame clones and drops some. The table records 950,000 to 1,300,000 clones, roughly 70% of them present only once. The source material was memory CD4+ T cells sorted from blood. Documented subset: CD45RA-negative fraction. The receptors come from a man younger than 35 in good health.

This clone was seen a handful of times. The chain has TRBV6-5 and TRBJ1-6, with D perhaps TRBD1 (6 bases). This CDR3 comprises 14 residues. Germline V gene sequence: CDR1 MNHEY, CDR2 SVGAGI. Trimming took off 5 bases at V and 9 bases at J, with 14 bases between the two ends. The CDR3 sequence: CASSRTVEGSPLHF. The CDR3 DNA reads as TGTGCCAGCAGTAGGACAGTCGAGGGTTCACCCCTCCACTTT.

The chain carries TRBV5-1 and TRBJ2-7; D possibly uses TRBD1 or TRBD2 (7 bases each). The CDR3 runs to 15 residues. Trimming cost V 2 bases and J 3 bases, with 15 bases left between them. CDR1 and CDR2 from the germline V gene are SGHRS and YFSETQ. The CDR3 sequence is CASSFDQGGYYEQYF. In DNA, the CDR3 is TGCGCCAGCAGCTTCGATCAGGGGGGGTACTACGAGCAGTACTTC.

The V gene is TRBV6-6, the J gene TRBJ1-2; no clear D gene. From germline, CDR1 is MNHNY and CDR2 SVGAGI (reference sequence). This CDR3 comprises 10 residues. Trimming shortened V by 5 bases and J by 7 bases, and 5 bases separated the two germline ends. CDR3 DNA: TGTGCCAGCAGTCTAGGTGGCTACACCTTC. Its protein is CASSLGGYTF.

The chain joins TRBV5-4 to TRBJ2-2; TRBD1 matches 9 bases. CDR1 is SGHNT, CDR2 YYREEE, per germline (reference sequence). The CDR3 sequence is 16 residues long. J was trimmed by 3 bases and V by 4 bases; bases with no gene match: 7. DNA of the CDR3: TGTGCCAGCAGCCGTGGGACAGGGAAAGACACCGGGGAGCTGTTTTTT. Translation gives CASSRGTGKDTGELFF.

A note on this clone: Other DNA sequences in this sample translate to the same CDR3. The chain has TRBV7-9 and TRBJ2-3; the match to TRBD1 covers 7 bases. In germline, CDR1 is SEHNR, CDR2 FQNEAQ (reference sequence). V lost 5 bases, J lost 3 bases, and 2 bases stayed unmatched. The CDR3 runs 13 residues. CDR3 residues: CASSEGATDTQYF. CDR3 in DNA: TGTGCCAGCAGCGAGGGGGCAACAGATACGCAGTATTTT.

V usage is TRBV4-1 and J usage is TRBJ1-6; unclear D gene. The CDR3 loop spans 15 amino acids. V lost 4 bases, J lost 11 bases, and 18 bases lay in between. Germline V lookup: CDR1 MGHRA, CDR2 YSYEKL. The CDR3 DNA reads TGCGCCAGCAGCCCTACGGAACTAACTCGGACACCCCTCCACTTT. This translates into CASSPTELTRTPLHF.

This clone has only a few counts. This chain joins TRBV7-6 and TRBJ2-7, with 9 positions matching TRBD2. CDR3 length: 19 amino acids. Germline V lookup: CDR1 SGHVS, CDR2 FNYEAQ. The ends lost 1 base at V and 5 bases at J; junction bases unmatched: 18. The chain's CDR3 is CASSLVPPSGTSSTHEQYF. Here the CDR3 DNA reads TGTGCCAGCAGCTTAGTTCCCCCTAGCGGGACGAGCTCAACCCACGAGCAGTACTTC.

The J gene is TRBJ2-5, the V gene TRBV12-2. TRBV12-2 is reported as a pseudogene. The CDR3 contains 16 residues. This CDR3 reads CASRLKPVMASRTQYF. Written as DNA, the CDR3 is TGTGCAAGTCGCTTAAAGCCGGTAATGGCTTCGCGGACCCAGTACTTC.

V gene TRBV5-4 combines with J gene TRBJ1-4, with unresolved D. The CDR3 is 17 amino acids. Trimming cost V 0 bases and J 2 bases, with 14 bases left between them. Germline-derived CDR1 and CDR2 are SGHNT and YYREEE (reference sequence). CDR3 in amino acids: CASSLGGSLGTNEKLFF. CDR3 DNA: TGTGCCAGCAGCTTGGGTGGATCTCTGGGGACTAATGAAAAACTGTTTTTT.

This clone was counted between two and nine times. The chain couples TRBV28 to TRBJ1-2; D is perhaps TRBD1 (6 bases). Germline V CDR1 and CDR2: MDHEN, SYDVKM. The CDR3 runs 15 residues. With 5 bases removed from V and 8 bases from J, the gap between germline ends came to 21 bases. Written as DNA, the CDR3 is TGTGCCAGCAGTCCCCCGGGCGGGGGCCTATTAGGCTACACCTTC. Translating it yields CASSPPGGGLLGYTF.

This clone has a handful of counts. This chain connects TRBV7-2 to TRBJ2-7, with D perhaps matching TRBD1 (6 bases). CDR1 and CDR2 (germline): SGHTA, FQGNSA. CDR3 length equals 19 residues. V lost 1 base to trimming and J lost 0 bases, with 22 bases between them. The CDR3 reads CASSLVNLGHPKASYEQYF. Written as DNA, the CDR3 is TGTGCCAGCAGCTTAGTCAATCTGGGACATCCTAAGGCCTCCTACGAGCAGTACTTC.

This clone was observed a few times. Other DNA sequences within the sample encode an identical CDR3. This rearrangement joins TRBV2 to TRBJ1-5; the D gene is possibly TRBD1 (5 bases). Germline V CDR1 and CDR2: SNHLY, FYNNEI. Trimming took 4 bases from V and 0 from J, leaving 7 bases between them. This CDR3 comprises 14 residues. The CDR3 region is CASSGQYSNQPQHF. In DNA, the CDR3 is TGTGCCAGCAGTGGACAGTATAGCAATCAGCCCCAGCATTTT.

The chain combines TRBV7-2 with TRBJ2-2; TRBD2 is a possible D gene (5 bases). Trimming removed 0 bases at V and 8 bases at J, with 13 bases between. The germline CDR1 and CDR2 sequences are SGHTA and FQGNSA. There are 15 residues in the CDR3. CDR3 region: CASSLAVGRTGELFF. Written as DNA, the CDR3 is TGTGCCAGCAGCTTAGCTGTGGGAAGGACTGGGGAGCTGTTTTTT. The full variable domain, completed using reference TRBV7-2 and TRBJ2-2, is GAGVSQSPSNKVTEKGKDVELRCDPISGHTALYWYRQSLGQGLEFLIYFQGNSAPDKSGLPSDRFSAERTGGSVSTLTIQRTQQEDSAVYLCASSLAVGRTGELFFGEGSRLTVL.

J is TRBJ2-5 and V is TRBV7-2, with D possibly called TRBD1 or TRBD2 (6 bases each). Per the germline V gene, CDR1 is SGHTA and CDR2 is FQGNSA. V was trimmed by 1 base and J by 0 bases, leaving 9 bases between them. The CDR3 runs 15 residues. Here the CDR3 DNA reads TGTGCCAGCAGCTTAGGCGGGACACACCAAGAGACCCAGTACTTC. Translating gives CASSLGGTHQETQYF.

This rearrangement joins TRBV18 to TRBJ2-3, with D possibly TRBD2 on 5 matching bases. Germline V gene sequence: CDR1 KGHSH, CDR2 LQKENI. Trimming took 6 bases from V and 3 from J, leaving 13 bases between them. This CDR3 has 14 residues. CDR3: CASSGGGGTDTQYF. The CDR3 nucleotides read TGTGCCAGCTCGGGCGGCGGAGGAACAGATACGCAGTATTTT.

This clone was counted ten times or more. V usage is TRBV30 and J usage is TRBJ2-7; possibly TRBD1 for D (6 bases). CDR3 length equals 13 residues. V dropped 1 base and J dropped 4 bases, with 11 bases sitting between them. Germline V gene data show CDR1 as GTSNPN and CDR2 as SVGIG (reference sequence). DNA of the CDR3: TGTGCCTGGAGTGCGGGACACCGGTACGAGCAGTACTTC. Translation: CAWSAGHRYEQYF.

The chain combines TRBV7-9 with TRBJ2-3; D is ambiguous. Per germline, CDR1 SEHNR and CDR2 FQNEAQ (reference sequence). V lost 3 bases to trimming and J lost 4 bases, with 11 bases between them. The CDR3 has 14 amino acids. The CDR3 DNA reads TGTGCCAGCAGCTTCTCAGCTGGGGCAGATACGCAGTATTTT. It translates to CASSFSAGADTQYF.

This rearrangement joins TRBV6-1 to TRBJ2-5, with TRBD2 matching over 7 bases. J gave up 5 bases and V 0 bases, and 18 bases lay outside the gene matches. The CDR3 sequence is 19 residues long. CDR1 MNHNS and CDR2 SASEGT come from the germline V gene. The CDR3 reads CASSEAGRAALLTWETQYF. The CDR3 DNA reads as TGTGCCAGCAGTGAAGCGGGGAGGGCGGCCCTCCTTACGTGGGAGACCCAGTACTTC.

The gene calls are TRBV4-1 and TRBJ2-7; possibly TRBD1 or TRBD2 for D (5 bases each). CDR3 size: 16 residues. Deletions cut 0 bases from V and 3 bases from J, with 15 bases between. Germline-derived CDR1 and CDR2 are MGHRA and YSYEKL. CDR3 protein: CASSQEAVAGYYEQYF. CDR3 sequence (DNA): TGCGCCAGCAGCCAAGAAGCGGTGGCAGGGTACTACGAGCAGTACTTC.

The CDR3 DNA is TGTGCCAGCTCCCAGCGGCGGCCGCCAGGTTACGAGCAGTACTTC. It codes for CASSQRRPPGYEQYF. The chain carries TRBV6-8 and TRBJ2-7; weak D call: TRBD2 (5 bases). CDR1 is MNHGY, CDR2 SAAAGT, per germline. V was trimmed by 8 bases and J by 4 bases, leaving 21 bases between them. The CDR3 is 15 residues long.

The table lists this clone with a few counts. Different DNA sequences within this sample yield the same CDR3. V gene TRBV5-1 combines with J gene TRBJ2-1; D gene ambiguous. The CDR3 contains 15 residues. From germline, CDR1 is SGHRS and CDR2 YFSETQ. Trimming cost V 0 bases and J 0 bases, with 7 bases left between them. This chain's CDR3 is CASSLGRSSYNEQFF. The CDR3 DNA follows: TGCGCCAGCAGCTTGGGACGGAGCTCCTACAATGAGCAGTTCTTC.

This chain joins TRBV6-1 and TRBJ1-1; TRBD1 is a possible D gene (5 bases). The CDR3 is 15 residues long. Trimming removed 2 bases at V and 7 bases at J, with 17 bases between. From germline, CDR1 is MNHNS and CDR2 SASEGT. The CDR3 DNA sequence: TGTGCCAGCAGTGAATTCGCAGGGTATCGTAGTGAAGCTTTCTTT. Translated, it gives CASSEFAGYRSEAFF.

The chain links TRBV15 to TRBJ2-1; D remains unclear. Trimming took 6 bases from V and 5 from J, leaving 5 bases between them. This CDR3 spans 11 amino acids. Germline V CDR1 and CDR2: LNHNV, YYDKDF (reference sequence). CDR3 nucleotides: TGTGCCACCAGGCGGAACAATGAGCAGTTCTTC. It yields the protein CATRRNNEQFF.

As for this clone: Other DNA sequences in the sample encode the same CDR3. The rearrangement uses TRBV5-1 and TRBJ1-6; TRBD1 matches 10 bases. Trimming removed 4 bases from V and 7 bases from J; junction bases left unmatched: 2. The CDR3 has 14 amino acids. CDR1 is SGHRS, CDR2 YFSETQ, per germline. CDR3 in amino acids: CASSLGQGNSPLHF. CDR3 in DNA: TGCGCCAGCAGCCTGGGACAGGGGAATTCACCCCTCCACTTT.

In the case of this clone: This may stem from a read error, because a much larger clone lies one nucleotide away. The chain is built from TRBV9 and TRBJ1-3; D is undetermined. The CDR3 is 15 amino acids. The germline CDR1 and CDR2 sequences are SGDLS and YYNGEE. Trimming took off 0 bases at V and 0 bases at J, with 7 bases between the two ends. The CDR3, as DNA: TGTGCCAGCAGCGTAGGCCTGAGCTCTGGAAACACCATATATTTT. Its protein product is CASSVGLSSGNTIYF.

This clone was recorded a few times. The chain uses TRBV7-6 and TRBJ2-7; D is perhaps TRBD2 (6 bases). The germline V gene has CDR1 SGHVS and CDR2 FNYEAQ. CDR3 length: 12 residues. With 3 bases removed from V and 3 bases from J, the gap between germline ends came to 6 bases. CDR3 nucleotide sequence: TGTGCCAGCAGCTTGGACTACTACGAGCAGTACTTC. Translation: CASSLDYYEQYF.

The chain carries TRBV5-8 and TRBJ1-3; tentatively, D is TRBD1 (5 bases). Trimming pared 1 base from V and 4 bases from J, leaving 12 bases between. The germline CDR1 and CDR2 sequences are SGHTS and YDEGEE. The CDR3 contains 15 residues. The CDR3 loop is CASSLRQYSGNTIYF. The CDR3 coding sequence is TGTGCCAGCAGCTTGAGACAGTACTCGGGAAACACCATATATTTT.

Here the CDR3 reads CASSFIGRGDTQYF. In nucleotides, the CDR3 is TGTGCCAGCAGTTTTATCGGGAGGGGAGATACGCAGTATTTT. The chain couples TRBV28 to TRBJ2-3; 8 nucleotides agree with TRBD2. With V trimmed by 3 bases and J by 5 bases, 4 bases remained unmatched. This CDR3 contains 14 residues. Germline assignment: CDR1 MDHEN and CDR2 SYDVKM.

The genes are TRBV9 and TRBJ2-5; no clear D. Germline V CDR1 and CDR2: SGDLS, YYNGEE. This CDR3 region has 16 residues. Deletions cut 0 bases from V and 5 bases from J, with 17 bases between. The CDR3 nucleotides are TGTGCCAGCAGCGTAGCCAGCAATAGGATAGCCGAGACCCAGTACTTC. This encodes CASSVASNRIAETQYF.